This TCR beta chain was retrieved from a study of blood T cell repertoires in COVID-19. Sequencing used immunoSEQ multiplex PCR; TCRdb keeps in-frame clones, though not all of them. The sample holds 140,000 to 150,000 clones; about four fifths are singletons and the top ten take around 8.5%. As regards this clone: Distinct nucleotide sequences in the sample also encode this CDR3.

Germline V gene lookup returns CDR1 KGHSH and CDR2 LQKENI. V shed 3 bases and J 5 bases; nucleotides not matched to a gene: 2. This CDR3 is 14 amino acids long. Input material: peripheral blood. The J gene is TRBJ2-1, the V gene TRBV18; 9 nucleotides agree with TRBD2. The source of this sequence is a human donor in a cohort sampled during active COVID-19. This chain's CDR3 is CASSPGLADNEQFF. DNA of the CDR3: TGTGCCAGCTCACCGGGACTAGCCGACAATGAGCAGTTCTTC.